This note documents a single T cell receptor (beta chain) sequence. This CDR3 has 14 amino acids. Looked up from germline, CDR1 is SGHAT and CDR2 is FQNNGV. Trimming removed 3 bases at V and 8 bases at J, with 13 bases between. Assay used: immunoSEQ multiplex PCR; TCRdb lists only in-frame clones, some missing. The repertoire has around 100,000 clones, around four fifths of them found once; the top ten carry around 10%. The record originates from a study of blood T cell repertoires in COVID-19. Study as a whole: Material from acute and convalescent COVID-19 was sourced from the United States, Italy and Spain.

The sequencing input was peripheral blood. The TCR was taken from a woman between 70 and 85 years old with acute or convalescent COVID-19. The chain recombines TRBV11-2 with TRBJ1-4, with a possible D match to TRBD1 (6 bases). The CDR3 here is CASSLAGVGEKLFF. The CDR3 coding sequence is TGTGCCAGCAGCTTGGCAGGGGTGGGGGAAAAACTGTTTTTT.